The text below deals with one T cell receptor beta chain. The antigen remains undetermined. The sample is drawn from a study of shared clonotypes between healthy human individuals. Study results and caveats: Shared clonotypes: 4.5% to 6% naive CD4, around 4% naive CD8, less than 2.5% memory CD4, approximately 0.37% memory CD8.

Every subset's genomic DNA went evenly onto several immunoSEQ plates. The data were produced by immunoSEQ multiplex PCR, yet TCRdb's version contains in-frame clones alone and is incomplete. Of millions of clones in the sample, roughly 91% are singletons; the top ten hold around 1.7%. CD45RO-negative, CCR7-positively selected cells formed the naive CD8 fraction, excluding terminally differentiated effector memory CD45RA+ cells. Germline CDR1 reads SGHTS; CDR2 reads YDEGEE. CDR3 length: 13 amino acids. Trimming stripped 6 bases from V and 4 bases from J, with 13 bases between. The sample comprised naive CD8+ T cells from PBMCs. The rearrangement links TRBV5-8 to TRBJ2-5, with no clear D. The clonotype comes from a man between 18 and 35 years old in good health. Some clones in this sample may be carry-over from other donors' samples. DNA for the CDR3: TGTGCCAGCACTCCATCACCCCCAGAGACCCAGTACTTC. Translating it yields CASTPSPPETQYF.